This T cell receptor (beta chain) is drawn from a study of blood T cell repertoires in COVID-19. Clones were read by immunoSEQ multiplex PCR, and TCRdb kept only the in-frame ones, dropping some. In the table there are 250,000 or so clones, approximately 86% of which are singletons. Looked up from germline, CDR1 is MNHEY and CDR2 is SVGAGI. The germline V and J ends were trimmed by 4 bases and 0 bases, with 15 bases remaining between them. There are 16 residues in the CDR3. The sequence was collected from a man aged 30 to 45 with active or convalescent COVID-19. The V gene is TRBV6-5, the J gene TRBJ1-1; maybe TRBD1 (5 bases). The specimen sequenced was peripheral blood. The CDR3 nucleotides read TGTGCCAGCAGTTCTCGGGGGAGAACGATGAACACTGAAGCTTTCTTT. This codes for CASSSRGRTMNTEAFF.